The 9 T cell receptor beta chains given below trace back to one sample, sequenced in a study of preoperative IRX-2 immunotherapy in early breast cancer. Treatment given: preoperative locoregional IRX-2 cytokine immunotherapy. Sequenced by immunoSEQ multiplex PCR; TCRdb stores in-frame clones only, minus some. Among a few thousand clones listed, around four fifths were seen once. The specimen was tumor tissue, collected after IRX-2 immunotherapy. Receptors were obtained from a human donor with breast cancer.

This chain links TRBV6-8 with TRBJ1-2, with 7 bases fitting TRBD1. With V trimmed by 5 bases and J by 3 bases, 6 bases remained unmatched. Germline V gene data show CDR1 as MNHGY and CDR2 as SAAAGT. This CDR3 contains 14 residues. In DNA, the CDR3 is TGTGCCAGCAGTCAGGGGGGTAGCGACTATGGCTACACCTTC. This gives the protein CASSQGGSDYGYTF.

The sample holds a few counts of this clone. The chain recombines TRBV1 with TRBJ1-3. TRBV1 represents a pseudogene. The CDR3 sequence is 15 residues long. The CDR3 DNA is TGCGCCAGCAGCCAAGATGGGAGCTCTGGAAACACCATATATTTT. It is translated as CASSQDGSSGNTIYF.

This sequence joins TRBV6-8 and TRBJ1-4, with D perhaps TRBD1 (6 bases). V was pared by 4 bases and J by 8 bases, with 11 bases between. Germline V CDR1 and CDR2: MNHGY, SAAAGT. The CDR3 contains 13 residues. CDR3 nucleotide sequence: TGTGCCAGCAGTTTTCTCCAGGGGGAAAAACTGTTTTTT. Its protein product is CASSFLQGEKLFF.

CDR3 region: CASSLSGAQETQYF. CDR3 DNA sequence: TGCGCCAGCAGCTTAAGTGGGGCTCAAGAGACCCAGTACTTC. The chain recombines TRBV5-1 with TRBJ2-5; the D gene is possibly TRBD1 (5 bases). CDR1 and CDR2 (germline): SGHRS, YFSETQ. V gave up 2 bases and J gave up 2 bases, with 10 bases separating them. The CDR3 is 14 amino acids.

V gene TRBV6-8 combines with J gene TRBJ1-2; 7 bases agree with TRBD1. Trimming removed 6 bases from V and 4 bases from J; junction bases left unmatched: 14. Germline V gives CDR1 MNHGY, CDR2 SAAAGT. This CDR3 contains 16 residues. CDR3 DNA: TGTGCCAGCAGGGGACAGAGTCCTGAGGGGTTCTATGGCTACACCTTC. Protein sequence: CASRGQSPEGFYGYTF.

The gene calls are TRBV28 and TRBJ2-2; 8 bases fit TRBD1. CDR1 and CDR2 from the germline V gene are MDHEN and SYDVKM. The CDR3 runs 16 residues. V was pared by 3 bases and J by 2 bases, with 5 bases of the junction left unmatched. CDR3 sequence (DNA): TGTGCCAGCAGTTTTCACCAGGGGGCTAACACCGGGGAGCTGTTTTTT. Protein product: CASSFHQGANTGELFF.

The V call is TRBV19, the J call TRBJ2-3, with D unclear. The CDR3 consists of 14 residues. V lost 1 base, J lost 0 bases, and 5 bases lay in between. In germline, CDR1 is LNHDA, CDR2 SQIVND (reference sequence). CDR3 in DNA: TGTGCCAGTAGTATAGGTACTAGCACAGATACGCAGTATTTT. Translating gives CASSIGTSTDTQYF.

The rearrangement joins TRBV29-1 to TRBJ2-7; possibly TRBD1 for D (5 bases). The germline CDR1 and CDR2 sequences are SQVTM and ANQGSEA. This CDR3 has 13 residues. Between the trimmed V and J ends, which lost 6 bases and 2 bases, there was a span of 14 bases. CDR3 in DNA: TGCAGCGTCCAGGGTAATTTGACCTACGAGCAGTACTTC. Translation gives CSVQGNLTYEQYF.

The chain is built from TRBV9 and TRBJ1-1, with 7 positions matching TRBD1. The CDR3 has 16 amino acids. Germline loops: CDR1 SGDLS, CDR2 YYNGEE. Unmatched junction bases numbered 8, after V lost 2 bases and J lost 1 base. CDR3 sequence reads: CASSVSWDSPNTEAFF. The CDR3 DNA is TGTGCCAGCAGCGTCAGTTGGGACAGCCCGAACACTGAAGCTTTCTTT.